The 24 T cell receptor beta chains below all came from one sample that was sequenced in a study of T cells after yellow fever vaccination. Via MiXCR, TCRdb re-called the 5' RACE reads, giving one row per CDR3 protein. Of 450,000 to 550,000 distinct CDR3 sequences listed, roughly 22% are singletons. Sequences were derived from PBMCs, sampled less than 25 days after the first yellow fever vaccination. These receptors all stem from a man between 18 and 29 years old who received the YFV17D yellow fever vaccine.

This clonotype appeared a few times. This chain uses TRBV12-3 or TRBV12-4 with TRBJ2-7, with 7 bases lining up with TRBD2. J was trimmed by 6 bases and V by 5 bases; bases with no gene match: 7. The CDR3 spans 13 residues. CDR3 sequence (DNA): TGTGCCAGCAGTGGACTAGTAATACCCGAGCAGTACTTC. The encoded protein is CASSGLVIPEQYF.

The gene calls are TRBV7-2 and TRBJ2-7; 8 bases line up with TRBD1. V lost 2 bases and J lost 4; bases outside the gene matches: 7. The CDR3 consists of 15 residues. CDR1 SGHTA and CDR2 FQGNSA come from the germline V gene. The CDR3 sequence: CASSLRTGIEYEQYV. The CDR3 DNA is TGTGCCAGCAGCTTAAGGACAGGGATTGAATACGAGCAGTACGTC.

The genes are TRBV27 and TRBJ1-2; D gene uncertain. Deletions cut 8 bases from V and 2 bases from J, with 18 bases between. This CDR3 contains 15 residues. Germline-derived CDR1 and CDR2 are MNHEY and SMNVEV (reference sequence). CDR3 region: CASGSGLGGNYGYTF. DNA for the CDR3: TGTGCCAGCGGCTCCGGTCTGGGAGGAAACTATGGCTACACCTTC.

This chain connects TRBV12-3 or TRBV12-4 to TRBJ1-5, with D hard to call. The CDR3 totals 12 residues. Trimming cost V 4 bases and J 6 bases, with 7 bases left between them. Written as DNA, the CDR3 is TGTGCCAGCAGTTCCTTGTCTCAGCCCCAGCATTTT. Amino acid sequence: CASSSLSQPQHF.

This sequence joins TRBV2 and TRBJ2-1, with D unclear. Germline V CDR1 and CDR2: SNHLY, FYNNEI. The CDR3 has 10 residues. V was shortened by 8 bases and J by 9 bases, with 8 bases between the two germline ends. This chain's CDR3 is CASRVVEQFF. The CDR3 region has the DNA TGTGCCAGCCGGGTGGTTGAGCAGTTCTTC.

The chain carries TRBV6-1 and TRBJ2-5; tentative D call: TRBD1 (6 bases). CDR1 is MNHNS, CDR2 SASEGT, per germline. V was shortened by 7 bases and J by 2 bases, with 14 bases between the two germline ends. This CDR3 region has 14 residues. This CDR3 is CASNSQGLQETQYF. The CDR3 DNA reads TGTGCCAGCAACAGTCAGGGGCTACAAGAGACCCAGTACTTC.

A note on this clonotype: A much larger clone is a single base away; this may be a read error. This chain connects TRBV12-3 or TRBV12-4 to TRBJ2-2; 7 bases fit TRBD1. The CDR3 loop spans 14 amino acids. The CDR3 spells CASSFVGGAGKLFF. In DNA form, the CDR3 reads TGTGCCAGCAGTTTCGTAGGGGGCGCCGGGAAGCTGTTTTTT.

This chain links TRBV10-1 with TRBJ2-1, with D unclear. This CDR3 comprises 14 residues. Germline CDR1 reads WNHNN; CDR2 reads SYGVQD (reference sequence). Trimming took off 3 bases at V and 8 bases at J, with 14 bases between the two ends. CDR3 amino acids: CASSDSSTRYEQFF. CDR3 DNA sequence: TGCGCCAGCAGTGATAGTTCCACAAGATATGAGCAGTTCTTC.

The chain combines TRBV24-1 with TRBJ1-5, with a possible D match to TRBD1 (6 bases). The CDR3 is 15 amino acids. From germline, CDR1 is KGHDR and CDR2 SFDVKD. With 4 bases removed from V and 4 bases from J, the gap between germline ends came to 13 bases. The CDR3 sequence is CATSDSRDTNQPQHF. The CDR3 coding sequence is TGTGCCACCAGTGACTCCCGGGACACAAATCAGCCCCAGCATTTT.

This clonotype occurred many times. The gene calls are TRBV7-8 and TRBJ2-5; D ambiguous. V dropped 3 bases and J dropped 0 bases, with 8 bases sitting between them. This CDR3 spans 14 amino acids. The germline V gene has CDR1 SGHVS and CDR2 FQNEAQ. The CDR3 loop is CASSFKIYQETQYF. The CDR3 bases are TGTGCCAGCAGCTTCAAAATCTACCAAGAGACCCAGTACTTC. Complete variable domain (other parts from reference TRBV7-8 and TRBJ2-5): GAGVSQSPRYKVAKRGQDVALRCDPISGHVSLFWYQQALGQGPEFLTYFQNEAQLDKSGLPSDRFFAERPEGSVSTLKIQRTQQEDSAVYLCASSFKIYQETQYFGPGTRLLVL.

The V and J genes are TRBV10-3 and TRBJ2-5; 8 bases map to TRBD2. This CDR3 contains 13 residues. The germline gives CDR1 ENHRY, CDR2 SYGVKD. J gave up 4 bases and V 9 bases, and 7 bases lay outside the gene matches. The chain's CDR3 is CAIGAGGRETQYF. Here the CDR3 DNA reads TGTGCCATTGGCGCGGGGGGCCGAGAGACCCAGTACTTC.

This clonotype was counted only a few times. The chain uses TRBV11-2 and TRBJ1-2; 7 bases agree with TRBD1. Trimming at V came to 5 bases and at J to 7 bases, leaving 10 bases not matched to a gene. This CDR3 contains 14 residues. Germline CDR1 SGHAT, CDR2 FQNNGV. In DNA form, the CDR3 reads TGTGCCAGCAGCCCAACGCGACAGGGCCTTGGCTACACCTTC. As protein: CASSPTRQGLGYTF.

The chain links TRBV28 to TRBJ2-5, with 10 bases matching TRBD2. The trim removed 7 bases at V and 3 bases at J, leaving 8 bases unmatched. The germline CDR1 and CDR2 sequences are MDHEN and SYDVKM. The CDR3 consists of 15 residues. DNA of the CDR3: TGTGCCAGCAAGGGTTGGCTAGCGGGGGAAGAGACCCAGTACTTC. It codes for CASKGWLAGEETQYF.

The rearrangement joins TRBV23-1 to TRBJ2-3; D is tentatively TRBD1 or TRBD2 (5 bases each). TRBV23-1 is designated an ORF whose function remains uncertain. The V gene lost 4 bases and the J gene lost 2 bases, with 16 bases spanning the gap. The CDR3 is 16 amino acids. For the CDR3, the DNA is TGCGCCAGCAGTCTCGTCCGGGACCCCGTCACAGATACGCAGTATTTT. Encoded protein: CASSLVRDPVTDTQYF.

The chain links TRBV13 to TRBJ2-1; 7 bases agree with TRBD2. CDR1 PRHDT and CDR2 FYEKMQ come from the germline V gene (reference sequence). V gave up 0 bases and J gave up 3 bases; unmatched junction bases: 5. The CDR3 extends over 16 amino acids. This chain's CDR3 is CASSLGGGGVYNEQFF. The DNA of the CDR3 is TGTGCCAGCAGCTTAGGTGGCGGGGGTGTCTACAATGAGCAGTTCTTC.

This clonotype appeared a few times. The CDR3 nucleotides read TGTGCCAGCAGCCCCCGGCCGGGACTAGCGGACAATGAGCAGTTCTTC. This sequence encodes CASSPRPGLADNEQFF. This rearrangement joins TRBV7-9 to TRBJ2-1; 11 bases match TRBD2. CDR3 length: 16 amino acids. V dropped 5 bases and J dropped 5; count of bases not matched to a gene: 8. CDR1 SEHNR and CDR2 FQNEAQ come from the germline V gene (reference sequence).

The genes are TRBV12-3 or TRBV12-4 and TRBJ2-5; tentative D call: TRBD1 (5 bases). This CDR3 spans 14 amino acids. With 1 base removed from V and 7 bases from J, the gap between germline ends came to 13 bases. The CDR3 here is CASSLDQGTGTQYF. CDR3 sequence (DNA): TGTGCCAGCAGTTTAGATCAGGGTACTGGGACCCAGTACTTC.

V is TRBV7-2 and J is TRBJ1-6; D is ambiguous. CDR3 size: 15 residues. V shed 6 bases and J shed 4 bases, with 13 bases lying between them. Per germline, CDR1 SGHTA and CDR2 FQGNSA. CDR3 DNA: TGTGCCAGCAGTCTTCAGGTCATTTATAATTCACCCCTCCACTTT. The encoded protein is CASSLQVIYNSPLHF.

V usage is TRBV29-1 and J usage is TRBJ2-3; D not certain. The V end was cut by 7 bases, the J end by 0 bases, with 14 bases between. The V gene's germline CDR1 is SQVTM and CDR2 ANQGSEA. The CDR3 sequence is 14 residues long. CDR3 region: CSAPGLTSTDTQYF. The CDR3 nucleotides read TGCAGCGCTCCCGGGCTCACTAGCACAGATACGCAGTATTTT.

A single count supports this clonotype. The chain links TRBV10-3 to TRBJ2-1; 7 bases fit TRBD1. The V and J ends lost 6 bases and 6 bases, in that order; junction bases with no gene match: 8. CDR3 length equals 14 residues. Germline lookup yields CDR1 ENHRY and CDR2 SYGVKD. The CDR3 region has the DNA TGTGCCATCAGCACAGGGGTTGTTTCCAATGAGCAGTTCTTC. It specifies CAISTGVVSNEQFF.

This clonotype has more than one count but fewer than ten. V gene TRBV6-1 combines with J gene TRBJ2-1, with TRBD2 matching 12 bases. With V trimmed by 6 bases and J by 0 bases, 9 bases remained unmatched. CDR3 length equals 18 residues. Per the germline V gene, CDR1 is MNHNS and CDR2 is SASEGT. The CDR3 reads CASSARTSGVSSYNEQFF. The CDR3 bases are TGTGCCAGCAGCGCCCGGACTAGCGGGGTCTCCTCCTACAATGAGCAGTTCTTC.

At least ten counts were recorded for this clonotype. The rearrangement links TRBV28 to TRBJ1-3; D gene unclear. The germline gives CDR1 MDHEN, CDR2 SYDVKM. V gave up 6 bases and J gave up 4 bases, with 7 bases separating them. The CDR3 has 12 amino acids. CDR3 protein: CASSFPGNTIYF. Written as DNA, the CDR3 is TGTGCCAGCAGCTTTCCAGGAAACACCATATATTTT.

This clonotype was counted between two and nine times. The chain is built from TRBV7-8 and TRBJ2-5; D is undetermined. Germline assignment: CDR1 SGHVS and CDR2 FQNEAQ. Trimming shortened V by 5 bases and J by 1 base, and 11 bases separated the two germline ends. This CDR3 spans 14 amino acids. CDR3 region: CASSPIRVQETQYF. DNA of the CDR3: TGTGCCAGCAGCCCCATCAGAGTCCAAGAGACCCAGTACTTC.

This clonotype was counted between two and nine times. The J gene is TRBJ1-4, the V gene TRBV2, with D possibly being TRBD1 (5 bases). CDR3 length equals 15 residues. V was clipped by 4 bases and J by 8 bases, with 17 bases between them. The germline V gene encodes CDR1 SNHLY and CDR2 FYNNEI. CDR3: CASSAAGLSDEKLFF. Here the CDR3 DNA reads TGTGCCAGCAGTGCGGCAGGGTTGAGCGACGAAAAACTGTTTTTT.